The entry that follows covers one T cell receptor (beta chain) sequence. Germline CDR1 is SGHTA and CDR2 is FQGNSA. The trim removed 1 base at V and 6 bases at J, leaving 11 bases unmatched. CDR3 length: 18 amino acids. Some clones are missing from TCRdb's copy, which holds only in-frame ones; the method was immunoSEQ multiplex PCR. Among around 260,000 clones, roughly 86% were seen once, and the ten largest hold approximately 9.4%. The sample belongs to a study of blood T cell repertoires in COVID-19. Sample: peripheral blood. This sequence joins TRBV7-2 and TRBJ2-3; 12 positions agree with TRBD1. The TCR originated in a man aged 40-49 years who had recovered from COVID-19. CDR3 protein: CASSLEGQGAFGSDTQYF. As DNA, the CDR3 is TGTGCCAGCAGCTTAGAGGGACAGGGGGCGTTTGGATCCGATACGCAGTATTTT.